These T cell receptor beta chains were read from a single sample in a study of vaccination effects on CD4 cells after COVID-19. The repertoire was sequenced with immunoSEQ multiplex PCR; TCRdb's copy has only in-frame clones and lacks some. This sample has roughly 30,000 clones, with about 72% found just once. These TCRs are of unknown antigen specificity. The sample in question was CD4+ T cells from PBMCs cultured with a peptide pool, obtained before COVID-19 vaccination. The receptors here all came from a human donor who had a prior SARS-CoV-2 infection. Each CDR3 is given with its conserved first and last residue. Fields, in order: CDR3 DNA, CDR3 protein, CDR3 length, V gene, D gene, J gene, clone size. A D gene is named only where the DNA matches it firmly. Some rows mark clone size as missing; the rest say once, few, many or name a class of expanded clone.

TGTGCCAGCAGTAGGACAGGCGGGTTGGGATTCACTGAAGCTTTCTTT | CASSRTGGLGFTEAFF | 16 | TRBV2 | TRBD1 | TRBJ1-1 | NA
TGTGCCAGCAGTTTATCGGGGGGACCTCACTACGAGCAGTACTTC | CASSLSGGPHYEQYF | 15 | TRBV28 | TRBD2 | TRBJ2-7 | NA
TGTGCCAGCGGGGACAGCTCCTACAATGAGCAGTTCTTC | CASGDSSYNEQFF | 13 | TRBV2 | TRBD1 | TRBJ2-1 | medium-sized
TGCGCCAGCAGCAAAAGTCCCGGGACAGGGGCCACCGGGGAGCTGTTTTTT | CASSKSPGTGATGELFF | 17 | TRBV5-1 | TRBD1 | TRBJ2-2 | NA
TGTGCCAGCAGTTACGATGGACGGGAGACCCAGTACTTC | CASSYDGRETQYF | 13 | TRBV6-5 | NA | TRBJ2-5 | NA
TGTGCCAGCAGCCAAGATGTGGGACAGGGTAATTCACCCCTCCACTTT | CASSQDVGQGNSPLHF | 16 | TRBV14 | TRBD1 | TRBJ1-6 | NA
TGTGCCAGCAGCTCCGGGACCATATTCTACGAGCAGTACTTC | CASSSGTIFYEQYF | 14 | TRBV11-3 | NA | TRBJ2-7 | NA
TGCGCCAGTTATGAAACGGGAGGCGGACGGGTGTTCTTC | CASYETGGGRVFF | 13 | TRBV5-1 | TRBD2 | TRBJ2-1 | NA
TGTGCCAGCAGCTTAAGGGCAGGGGCAGGCACTGAAGCTTTCTTT | CASSLRAGAGTEAFF | 15 | TRBV7-8 | NA | TRBJ1-1 | NA
TGCGCCAGCAGCACAGGGGTTCTTAATTCACCCCTCCACTTT | CASSTGVLNSPLHF | 14 | TRBV5-1 | TRBD1 | TRBJ1-6 | NA
TGCGCCAGCAGCCCCGGGGGCTTGTACCAAGAGACCCAGTACTTC | CASSPGGLYQETQYF | 15 | TRBV5-1 | NA | TRBJ2-5 | NA
TGTGCCAGCAGCGTACTAGCGGGGGGAGGGGATACGCAGTATTTT | CASSVLAGGGDTQYF | 15 | TRBV2 | TRBD2 | TRBJ2-3 | few
TGCAGCAACGCCGGGACTAGCGGGAGGGACACCGGGGAGCTGTTTTTT | CSNAGTSGRDTGELFF | 16 | TRBV29-1 | TRBD2 | TRBJ2-2 | NA
TGTGCCAGCAGCATCCGGGACAGCAGCACTGAAGCTTTCTTT | CASSIRDSSTEAFF | 14 | TRBV7-6 | TRBD1 | TRBJ1-1 | NA